These 6 T cell receptor beta chains originate from one sample sequenced in a study of OX40 agonist ivuxolimab in advanced cancers. Assay: immunoSEQ multiplex PCR; the TCRdb copy retains only in-frame clones and omits some. The data contain 60,000 to 90,000 clones, approximately 84% of them singletons. Specimen: CD4+ or CD8+ T cells sorted from blood, collected in a trial of the OX40 agonist ivuxolimab. The receptor set was obtained from an adult with an advanced solid tumor such as melanoma, head and neck, liver or kidney cancer.

As DNA, the CDR3 is TGTGCCAGCTCACCTCCCTCCTCCCCGGGACAGGGACGGTCAGGCAGCGGCTACACCTTC. Protein product: CASSPPSSPGQGRSGSGYTF. The genes are TRBV18 and TRBJ1-2, with 9 positions matching TRBD1. CDR3 length: 20 amino acids. The germline V gene encodes CDR1 KGHSH and CDR2 LQKENI. The ends lost 3 bases at V and 8 bases at J; junction bases unmatched: 25.

The rearrangement links TRBV7-3 to TRBJ2-2; 7 positions match TRBD2. The germline V gene has CDR1 SGHTA and CDR2 FQGTGA. The CDR3 sequence is 15 residues long. V was clipped by 5 bases and J by 5 bases; unmatched bases: 8. The CDR3 sequence: CASSPNPLATGELFF. The CDR3 DNA reads as TGTGCCAGCAGCCCTAACCCACTAGCGACCGGGGAGCTGTTTTTT.

This sequence joins TRBV15 and TRBJ2-3; D remains unclear. V was shortened by 3 bases and J by 0 bases, with 10 bases between the two germline ends. CDR3 size: 15 residues. The V gene's germline CDR1 is LNHNV and CDR2 YYDKDF (reference sequence). The CDR3, as DNA: TGTGCCACCAGCAGTAGGTCAATTAGCACAGATACGCAGTATTTT. Translating gives CATSSRSISTDTQYF.

This clone was counted a single time. The V call is TRBV6-6, the J call TRBJ2-3; D ambiguous. Germline CDR1 reads MNHNY; CDR2 reads SVGAGI (reference sequence). Between the trimmed V and J ends, which lost 8 bases and 1 base, there was a span of 16 bases. The CDR3 has 15 residues. The CDR3 region is CASSARLGGTDTQYF. CDR3 DNA sequence: TGTGCCAGCTCGGCCAGGCTAGGCGGCACAGATACGCAGTATTTT.

The CDR3 reads CASSVFGLAGGGRTDTQYF. The CDR3 DNA follows: TGTGCCAGCAGCGTATTCGGACTAGCGGGAGGTGGTCGCACAGATACGCAGTATTTT. The rearrangement joins TRBV9 to TRBJ2-3, with 14 bases fitting TRBD2. The CDR3 covers 19 residues. V lost 1 base, J lost 1 base, and 8 bases stayed unmatched. Germline V CDR1 and CDR2: SGDLS, YYNGEE.

V and J are TRBV9 and TRBJ2-1; 10 positions agree with TRBD2. The CDR3 totals 16 residues. Germline CDR1 and CDR2: SGDLS and YYNGEE. Germline trimming cut 4 bases from V and 5 bases from J; bases unmatched to any gene: 9. CDR3 region: CASSSASGLANNEQFF. Here the CDR3 DNA reads TGTGCCAGCAGCTCGGCCTCGGGACTAGCGAACAATGAGCAGTTCTTC.